The 7 T cell receptor beta chains listed next were all sequenced from one sample in a study of OX40 agonist ivuxolimab in advanced cancers. Here immunoSEQ multiplex PCR was the method, and the copy in TCRdb shows in-frame clones only, minus some. Of about 20,000 clones detected, 78% appear once; the ten largest clones hold 14% to 15%. The sample here was CD4+ or CD8+ T cells sorted from blood, taken in a trial of the OX40 agonist ivuxolimab. All receptors derive from an adult with an advanced solid tumor such as melanoma, head and neck, liver or kidney cancer.

The chain is built from TRBV6-6 and TRBJ2-4, with 9 positions matching TRBD2. From germline, CDR1 is MNHNY and CDR2 SVGAGI (reference sequence). The CDR3 consists of 16 residues. V shed 6 bases, J shed 0 bases, and the junction held 6 bases outside the gene matches. The CDR3: CASRLAGGLAKNIQYF. The DNA for the CDR3 is TGTGCCAGCAGACTTGCGGGAGGGCTAGCCAAAAACATTCAGTACTTC.

V is TRBV5-1 and J is TRBJ2-2; TRBD2 is a possible D gene (6 bases). V was pared by 2 bases and J by 4 bases, with 18 bases between. The CDR3 is 17 residues long. Germline V gene data show CDR1 as SGHRS and CDR2 as YFSETQ. CDR3 sequence: CASSLLGGGGFTGELFF. CDR3 nucleotide sequence: TGCGCCAGCAGCTTATTGGGAGGTGGCGGTTTCACCGGGGAGCTGTTTTTT.

The V call is TRBV19, the J call TRBJ1-2, with 7 bases lining up with TRBD1. The J segment lost 6 bases and the V segment lost 3 bases, leaving 7 bases of the junction unmatched. The CDR3 is 14 residues long. The germline V gene has CDR1 LNHDA and CDR2 SQIVND (reference sequence). The CDR3 bases are TGTGCCAGTAGTATGTGGGGCCAGGGGGATGGCTACACCTTC. Residues: CASSMWGQGDGYTF.

This clone was seen only a few times. The gene calls are TRBV7-9 and TRBJ1-2; 9 bases agree with TRBD1. The CDR3 has 14 residues. V shed 0 bases and J 5 bases; nucleotides not matched to a gene: 1. From germline, CDR1 is SEHNR and CDR2 FQNEAQ (reference sequence). The CDR3 spells CASSLAGTGYGYTF. The CDR3 region has the DNA TGTGCCAGCAGCTTAGCCGGGACAGGGTATGGCTACACCTTC.

V is TRBV7-9 and J is TRBJ2-5, with D maybe TRBD2 (5 bases). Looked up from germline, CDR1 is SEHNR and CDR2 is FQNEAQ (reference sequence). The CDR3 is 10 amino acids. Trimming removed 5 bases at V and 9 bases at J, with 7 bases between. The CDR3 DNA follows: TGTGCCAGCAGCGACGGGGCCCAGTACTTC. The encoded protein is CASSDGAQYF.

This clone showed up just once. V gene TRBV25-1 combines with J gene TRBJ2-1; 7 bases match TRBD1. There are 18 residues in the CDR3. Trimming at V came to 2 bases and at J to 3 bases, leaving 13 bases not matched to a gene. From germline, CDR1 is MGHDK and CDR2 SYGVNS. The CDR3 loop is CASSEPNSRDRHYNEQFF. Here the CDR3 DNA reads TGTGCCAGCAGTGAACCTAATTCCCGGGACAGACACTACAATGAGCAGTTCTTC.

J is TRBJ2-3 and V is TRBV4-3, with D tentatively TRBD1 or TRBD2 (5 bases each). Germline loops: CDR1 LGHNA, CDR2 YSLEER. The V end lost 1 base, the J end lost 0 bases, and 14 bases lay between the germline ends. The CDR3 has 17 amino acids. CDR3 sequence: CASSQGSEWGSTDTQYF. CDR3 bases: TGCGCCAGCAGCCAAGGTTCAGAATGGGGGAGCACAGATACGCAGTATTTT.